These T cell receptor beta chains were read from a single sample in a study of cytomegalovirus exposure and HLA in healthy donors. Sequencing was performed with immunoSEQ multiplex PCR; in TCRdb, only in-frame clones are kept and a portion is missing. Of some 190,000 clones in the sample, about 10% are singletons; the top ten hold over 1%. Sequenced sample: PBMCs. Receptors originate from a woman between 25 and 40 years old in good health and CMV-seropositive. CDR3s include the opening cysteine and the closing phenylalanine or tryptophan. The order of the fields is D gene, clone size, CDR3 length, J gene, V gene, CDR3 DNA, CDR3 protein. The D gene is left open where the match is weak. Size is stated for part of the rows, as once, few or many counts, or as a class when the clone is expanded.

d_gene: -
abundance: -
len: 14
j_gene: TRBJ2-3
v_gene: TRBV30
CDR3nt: TGTGCCTGGACAAAGGGACTTTACACAGATACGCAGTATTTT
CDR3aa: CAWTKGLYTDTQYF

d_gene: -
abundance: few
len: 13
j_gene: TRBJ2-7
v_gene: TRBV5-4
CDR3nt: TGTGCCAGCAGACACGGGGATTCCTACGAGCAGTACTTC
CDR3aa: CASRHGDSYEQYF

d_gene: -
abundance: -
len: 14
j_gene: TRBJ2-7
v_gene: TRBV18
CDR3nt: TGTGCCAGCTCACCACGCTCAGATTCCTACGAGCAGTACTTC
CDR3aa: CASSPRSDSYEQYF

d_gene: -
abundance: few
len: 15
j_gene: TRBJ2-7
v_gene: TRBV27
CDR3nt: TGTGCCAGCAGATCCGGACAGTCAAGCTCCTACGAGCAGTACTTC
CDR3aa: CASRSGQSSSYEQYF

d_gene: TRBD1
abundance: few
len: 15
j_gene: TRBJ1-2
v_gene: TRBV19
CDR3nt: TGTGCCAGTAGTCCAGGGACAGGGGCTAACTATGGCTACACCTTC
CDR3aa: CASSPGTGANYGYTF

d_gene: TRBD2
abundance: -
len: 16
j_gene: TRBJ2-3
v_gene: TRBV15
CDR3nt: TGTGCCACCAGCAGAGATTTGGCTAGCGGGAAAGATACGCAGTATTTT
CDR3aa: CATSRDLASGKDTQYF

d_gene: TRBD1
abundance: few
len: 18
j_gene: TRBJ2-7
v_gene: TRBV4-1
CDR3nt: TGCGCCAGCAGCCTACTTCACATCCGGGACAGGGGGTCCTACGAGCAGTACTTC
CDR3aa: CASSLLHIRDRGSYEQYF

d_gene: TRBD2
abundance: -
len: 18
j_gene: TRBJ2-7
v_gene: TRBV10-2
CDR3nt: TGCGCCAGCAGTGAGATTATTTCCGGGACTACTTATAACTACGAGCAGTACTTC
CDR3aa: CASSEIISGTTYNYEQYF

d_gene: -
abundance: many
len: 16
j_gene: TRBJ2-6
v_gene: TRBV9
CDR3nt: TGTGCCAGCAGGAGAAACTTAGGGGTCGGGGCCAACGTCCTGACTTTC
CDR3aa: CASRRNLGVGANVLTF

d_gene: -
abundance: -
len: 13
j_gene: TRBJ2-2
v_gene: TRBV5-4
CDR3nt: TGTGCCAGCAGCTTGGCCTTCACCGGGGAGCTGTTTTTT
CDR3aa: CASSLAFTGELFF

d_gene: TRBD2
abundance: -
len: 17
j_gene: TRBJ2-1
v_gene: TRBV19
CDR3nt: TGTGCCAGTAGTCCCGCGTTGGGACTAGCGGGAAACAATGAGCAGTTCTTC
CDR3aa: CASSPALGLAGNNEQFF

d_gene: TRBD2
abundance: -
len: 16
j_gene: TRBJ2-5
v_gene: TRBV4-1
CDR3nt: TGCGCCAGCAGTCCTTCGAGACTAGCGGGAAAAGAGACCCAGTACTTC
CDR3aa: CASSPSRLAGKETQYF

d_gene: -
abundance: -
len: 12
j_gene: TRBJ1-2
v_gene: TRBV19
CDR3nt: TGTGCCAGTCGGAAAGGGGGCTATGGCTACACCTTC
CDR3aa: CASRKGGYGYTF

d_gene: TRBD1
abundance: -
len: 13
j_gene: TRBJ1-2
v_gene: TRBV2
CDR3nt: TGTGCCAGCAGTGAGACAGGGGGCATTGGCTACACCTTC
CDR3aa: CASSETGGIGYTF

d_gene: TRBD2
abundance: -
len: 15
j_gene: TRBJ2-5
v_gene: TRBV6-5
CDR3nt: TGTGCCAGCAGTTACGGACTAGCGGGAAAGGAGACCCAGTACTTC
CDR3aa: CASSYGLAGKETQYF

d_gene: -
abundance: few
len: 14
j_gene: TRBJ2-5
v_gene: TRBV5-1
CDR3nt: TGCGCCAGCAGCTTGGTTGGCTTCACGGAGACCCAGTACTTC
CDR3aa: CASSLVGFTETQYF

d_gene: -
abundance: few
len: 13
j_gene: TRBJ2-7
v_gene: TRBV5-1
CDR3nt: TGCGCCAGCAGCTTGTCACAGACCTACGAGCAGTACTTC
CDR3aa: CASSLSQTYEQYF

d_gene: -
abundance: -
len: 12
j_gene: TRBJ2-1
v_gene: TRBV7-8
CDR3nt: TGTGCCAGCAGCTTCCCTCAGACAGAGCAGTTCTTC
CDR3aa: CASSFPQTEQFF

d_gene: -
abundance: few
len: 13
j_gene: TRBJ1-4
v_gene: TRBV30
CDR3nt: TGTGCCTGGAGTATCCCTCGAGGGGAAAAACTGTTTTTT
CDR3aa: CAWSIPRGEKLFF

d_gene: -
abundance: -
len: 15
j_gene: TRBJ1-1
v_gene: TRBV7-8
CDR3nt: TGTGCCAGCAGCTCACTTATACCCAGGGCCTCAGAAGCTTTCTTT
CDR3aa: CASSSLIPRASEAFF

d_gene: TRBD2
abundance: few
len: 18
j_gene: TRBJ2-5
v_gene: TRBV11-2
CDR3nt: TGTGCCAGCAGCTTAGGCGGGGTGGCTAGCGGCTACCAAGAGACCCAGTACTTC
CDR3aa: CASSLGGVASGYQETQYF

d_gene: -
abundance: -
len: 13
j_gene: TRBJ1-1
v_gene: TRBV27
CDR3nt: TGTGCCAGCAGTTTAACGGTTCAAACTGAAGCTTTCTTT
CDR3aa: CASSLTVQTEAFF

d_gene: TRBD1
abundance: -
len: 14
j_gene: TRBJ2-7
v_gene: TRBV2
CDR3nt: TGTGCCAGCTTTGGACAGGCCGTATACTACGAGCAGTACTTC
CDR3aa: CASFGQAVYYEQYF

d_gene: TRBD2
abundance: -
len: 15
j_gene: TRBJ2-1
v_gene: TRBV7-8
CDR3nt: TGTGCCAGCAGCTTATCTAGCGGGACCTACAATGAGCAGTTCTTC
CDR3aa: CASSLSSGTYNEQFF

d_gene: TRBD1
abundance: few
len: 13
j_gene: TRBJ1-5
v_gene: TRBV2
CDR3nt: TGTGCCAGCAGTCCTAGGACAGGCGGTCCCCAGCATTTT
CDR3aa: CASSPRTGGPQHF